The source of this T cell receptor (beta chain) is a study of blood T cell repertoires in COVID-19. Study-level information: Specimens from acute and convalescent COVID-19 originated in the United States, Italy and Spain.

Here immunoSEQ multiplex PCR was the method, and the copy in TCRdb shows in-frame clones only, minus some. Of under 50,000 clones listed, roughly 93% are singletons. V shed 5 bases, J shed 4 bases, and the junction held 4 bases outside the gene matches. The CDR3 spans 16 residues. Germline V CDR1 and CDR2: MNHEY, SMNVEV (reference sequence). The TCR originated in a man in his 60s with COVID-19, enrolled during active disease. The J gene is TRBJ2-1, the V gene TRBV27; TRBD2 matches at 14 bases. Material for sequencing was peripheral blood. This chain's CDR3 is CASSPGTSGRYNEQFF. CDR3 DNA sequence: TGTGCCAGCAGTCCGGGGACTAGCGGGAGATACAATGAGCAGTTCTTC.